This T cell receptor beta chain was captured by sequencing in a study of shared clonotypes between healthy human individuals. Study-level findings and limits: Generation probabilities of non-shared clonotypes were lower (relative to those shared by all four donors).

Measured with immunoSEQ multiplex PCR; TCRdb has only the in-frame clones, and not every one. The data show 900,000 to 1,200,000 clones, roughly 74% seen once. About this clone: Its antigen is not identified.

The sample taken for sequencing was memory CD4+ T cells from PBMCs. Regarding subset: CD45RA-negative fraction. The receptor was isolated from a man aged 18 to 29 in good health. Some clones in this sample may be carry-over from other donors' samples.

CDR3 bases: TGCGCCAGCAGCTCGGAGGCAGCCCAGTACAATGAGCAGTTCTTC. Its protein is CASSSEAAQYNEQFF. The J gene is TRBJ2-1, the V gene TRBV5-1; D might be TRBD2 (5 bases). This CDR3 is built from 15 residues. Germline loops: CDR1 SGHRS, CDR2 YFSETQ. Trimming removed 3 bases at V and 4 bases at J, with 14 bases between.